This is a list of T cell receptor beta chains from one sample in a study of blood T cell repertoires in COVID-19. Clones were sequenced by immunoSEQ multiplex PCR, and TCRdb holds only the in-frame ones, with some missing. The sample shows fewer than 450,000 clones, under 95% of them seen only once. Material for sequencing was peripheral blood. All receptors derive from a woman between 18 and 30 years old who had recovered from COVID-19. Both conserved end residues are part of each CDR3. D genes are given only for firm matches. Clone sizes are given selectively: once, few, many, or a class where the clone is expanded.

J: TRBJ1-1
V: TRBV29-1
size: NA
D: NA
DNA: TGCAGCGTCGGCAGGCGGGGCGCATTTAACACTGAAGCTTTCTTT
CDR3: CSVGRRGAFNTEAFF

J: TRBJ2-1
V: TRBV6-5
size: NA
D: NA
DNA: TGTGCCAGCAGTCAAACGGGTTACTCCTACAATGAGCAGTTCTTC
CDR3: CASSQTGYSYNEQFF

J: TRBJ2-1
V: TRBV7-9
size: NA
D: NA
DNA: TGTGCCAGCGGAACGGGCTCGCGGGAAGGGGAGCAGTTCTTC
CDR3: CASGTGSREGEQFF

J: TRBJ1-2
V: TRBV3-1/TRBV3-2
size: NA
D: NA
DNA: TGTGCCAGCAGCCAAGCCAGGGCCAATGGCTACACCTTC
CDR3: CASSQARANGYTF

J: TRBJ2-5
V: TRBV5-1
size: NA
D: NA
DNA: TGCGCCAGCAGCTTGGTTCAAATCCAAGAGACCCAGTACTTC
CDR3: CASSLVQIQETQYF

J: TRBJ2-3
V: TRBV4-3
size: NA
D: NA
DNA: TGCGCCAGCAGCCAAGATTGGGGGGGCACAGATACGCAGTATTTT
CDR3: CASSQDWGGTDTQYF

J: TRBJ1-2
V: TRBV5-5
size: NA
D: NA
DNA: TGTGCCAGCAGCTTGTCGGACACCTACTATGGCTACACCTTC
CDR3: CASSLSDTYYGYTF

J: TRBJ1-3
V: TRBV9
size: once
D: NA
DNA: TGTGCCAGCAGCTCCCCTTACAGGGCTGGAAACACCATATATTTT
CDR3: CASSSPYRAGNTIYF

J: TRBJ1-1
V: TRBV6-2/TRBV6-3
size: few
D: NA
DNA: TGTGCCAGCAGTTACTCGACCAGGGCAAGGCTTAACACTGAAGCTTTCTTT
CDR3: CASSYSTRARLNTEAFF

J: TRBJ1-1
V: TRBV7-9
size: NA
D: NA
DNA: TGTGCCAGCAGCTCCCCGCGGGGGGGGATGAACACTGAAGCTTTCTTT
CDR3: CASSSPRGGMNTEAFF

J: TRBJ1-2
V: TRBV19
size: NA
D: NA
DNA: TGTGCCAGTACCCACCGGACTGCCCATAACTATGGCTACACCTTC
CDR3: CASTHRTAHNYGYTF

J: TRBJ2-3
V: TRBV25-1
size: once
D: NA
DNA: TGTGCCAGCAGTGAGAGCAGGGGAGGCACAGATACGCAGTATTTT
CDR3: CASSESRGGTDTQYF

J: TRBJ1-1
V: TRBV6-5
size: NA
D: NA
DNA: TGTGCCAGCGTCCAGAGGGGGTTCGCGACTGAAGCTTTCTTT
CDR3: CASVQRGFATEAFF

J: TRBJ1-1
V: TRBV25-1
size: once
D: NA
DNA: TGTGCCAGCAGTGAATCCGGCAGGGTGGGCACTGAAGCTTTCTTT
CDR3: CASSESGRVGTEAFF

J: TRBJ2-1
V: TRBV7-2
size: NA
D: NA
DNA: TGTGCCAGCAGCTTAGCGCACGGAGTCTACAATGAGCAGTTCTTC
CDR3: CASSLAHGVYNEQFF

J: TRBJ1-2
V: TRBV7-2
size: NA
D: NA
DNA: TGTGCCAGCTTGGGCAGGGAGGCTAACTATGGCTACACCTTC
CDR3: CASLGREANYGYTF

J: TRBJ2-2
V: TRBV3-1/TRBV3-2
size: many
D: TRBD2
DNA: TGTGCCAGCAGCCAAGATCGCGGGAGGTCGAGCACCGGGGAGCTGTTTTTT
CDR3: CASSQDRGRSSTGELFF

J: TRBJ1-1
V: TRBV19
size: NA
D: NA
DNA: TGTGCCAGTAGTATAATCGCCCGAGTAGGGGTTGGCACTGAAGCTTTCTTT
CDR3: CASSIIARVGVGTEAFF